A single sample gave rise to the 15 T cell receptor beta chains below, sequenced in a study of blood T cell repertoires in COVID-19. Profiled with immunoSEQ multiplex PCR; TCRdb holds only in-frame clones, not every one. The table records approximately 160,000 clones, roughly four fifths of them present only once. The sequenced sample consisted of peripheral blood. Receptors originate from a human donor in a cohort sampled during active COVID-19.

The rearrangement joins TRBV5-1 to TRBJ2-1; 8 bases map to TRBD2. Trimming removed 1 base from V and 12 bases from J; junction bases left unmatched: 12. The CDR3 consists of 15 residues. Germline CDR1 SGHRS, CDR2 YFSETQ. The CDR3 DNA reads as TGCGCCAGCAGCTTGTACGGGGCTAGCGGGCATGGGCAGTTCTTC. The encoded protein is CASSLYGASGHGQFF.

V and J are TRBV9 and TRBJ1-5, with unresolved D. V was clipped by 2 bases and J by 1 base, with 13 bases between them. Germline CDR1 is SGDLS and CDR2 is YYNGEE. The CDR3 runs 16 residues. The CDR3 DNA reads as TGTGCCAGCAGCGTGTGGAGGGCCTTGAGCAATCAGCCCCAGCATTTT. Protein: CASSVWRALSNQPQHF.

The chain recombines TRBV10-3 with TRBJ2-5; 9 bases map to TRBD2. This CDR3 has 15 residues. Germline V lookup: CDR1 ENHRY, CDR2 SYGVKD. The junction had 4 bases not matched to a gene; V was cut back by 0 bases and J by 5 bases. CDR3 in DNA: TGTGCCATCAGTGAGTCGAGTCTAGCGGGGGAGACCCAGTACTTC. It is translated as CAISESSLAGETQYF.

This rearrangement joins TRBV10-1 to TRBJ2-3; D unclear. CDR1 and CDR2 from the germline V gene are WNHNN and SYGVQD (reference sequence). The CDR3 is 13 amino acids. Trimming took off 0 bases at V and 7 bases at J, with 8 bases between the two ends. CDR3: CASSESRKNTQYF. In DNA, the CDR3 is TGCGCCAGCAGTGAGTCGAGGAAGAATACGCAGTATTTT.

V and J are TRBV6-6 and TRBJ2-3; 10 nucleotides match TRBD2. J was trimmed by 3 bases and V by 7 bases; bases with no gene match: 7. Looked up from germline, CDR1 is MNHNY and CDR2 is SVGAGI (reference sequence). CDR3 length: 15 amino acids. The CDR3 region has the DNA TGTGCCAGCATCTTCCGGACTAGCGGAACAGATACGCAGTATTTT. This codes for CASIFRTSGTDTQYF.

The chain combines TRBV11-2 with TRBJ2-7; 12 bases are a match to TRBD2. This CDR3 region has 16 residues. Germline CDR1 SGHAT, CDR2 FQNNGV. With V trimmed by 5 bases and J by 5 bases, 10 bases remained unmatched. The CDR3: CASSTRTSGKGDEQYF. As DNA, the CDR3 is TGTGCCAGCAGCACGAGGACTAGCGGGAAAGGCGACGAGCAGTACTTC.

The DNA for the CDR3 is TGTGCCAGCAGACCGCCGGGACTAGCGGGAGGTAGCAATGAGCAGTTCTTC. This gives the protein CASRPPGLAGGSNEQFF. J is TRBJ2-1 and V is TRBV27, with 15 nucleotides matching TRBD2. The CDR3 length is 17 residues. The V gene's germline CDR1 is MNHEY and CDR2 SMNVEV (reference sequence). With V trimmed by 6 bases and J by 6 bases, 9 bases remained unmatched.

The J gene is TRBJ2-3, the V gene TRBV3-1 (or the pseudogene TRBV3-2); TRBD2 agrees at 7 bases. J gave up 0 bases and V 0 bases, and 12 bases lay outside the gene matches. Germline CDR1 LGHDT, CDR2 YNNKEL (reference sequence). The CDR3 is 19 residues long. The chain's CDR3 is CASSQDPFRPGGSTDTQYF. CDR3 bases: TGTGCCAGCAGCCAAGACCCCTTCCGCCCGGGGGGTAGCACAGATACGCAGTATTTT.

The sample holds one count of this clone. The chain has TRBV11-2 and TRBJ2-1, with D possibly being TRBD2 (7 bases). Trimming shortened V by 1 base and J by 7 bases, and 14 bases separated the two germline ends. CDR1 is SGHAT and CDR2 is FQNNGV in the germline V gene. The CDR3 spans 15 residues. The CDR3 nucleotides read TGTGCCAGCAGCTTAGTTGCGGGGGCCGAAAATGAGCAGTTCTTC. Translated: CASSLVAGAENEQFF.

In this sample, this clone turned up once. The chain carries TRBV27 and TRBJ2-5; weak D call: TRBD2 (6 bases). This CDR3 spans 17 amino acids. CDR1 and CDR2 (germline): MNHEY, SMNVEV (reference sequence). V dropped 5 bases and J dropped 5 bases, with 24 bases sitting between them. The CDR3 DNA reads TGTGCCAGCAGTCCGGCAATTCAGCGGGCGCTGCGGGAGACCCAGTACTTC. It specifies CASSPAIQRALRETQYF.

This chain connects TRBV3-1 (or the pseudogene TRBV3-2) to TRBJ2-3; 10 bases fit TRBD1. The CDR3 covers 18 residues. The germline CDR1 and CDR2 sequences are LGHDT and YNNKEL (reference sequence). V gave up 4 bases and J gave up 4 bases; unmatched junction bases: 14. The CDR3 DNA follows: TGTGCCAGCAGCCCTCAGGGGATTGGGACAGGGGCCGCAGATACGCAGTATTTT. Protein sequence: CASSPQGIGTGAADTQYF.

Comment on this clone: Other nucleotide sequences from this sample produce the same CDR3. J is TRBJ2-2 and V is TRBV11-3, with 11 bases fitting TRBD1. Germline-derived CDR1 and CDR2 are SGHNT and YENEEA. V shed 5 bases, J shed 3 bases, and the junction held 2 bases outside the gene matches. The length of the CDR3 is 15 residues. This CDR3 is CASSPGQGDTGELFF. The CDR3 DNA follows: TGTGCCAGCAGCCCGGGACAGGGGGACACCGGGGAGCTGTTTTTT. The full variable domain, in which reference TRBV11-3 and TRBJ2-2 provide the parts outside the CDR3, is EAGVVQSPRYKIIEKKQPVAFWCNPISGHNTLYWYLQNLGQGPELLIRYENEEAVDDSQLPKDRFSAERLKGVDSTLKIQPAELGDSAVYLCASSPGQGDTGELFFGEGSRLTVL.

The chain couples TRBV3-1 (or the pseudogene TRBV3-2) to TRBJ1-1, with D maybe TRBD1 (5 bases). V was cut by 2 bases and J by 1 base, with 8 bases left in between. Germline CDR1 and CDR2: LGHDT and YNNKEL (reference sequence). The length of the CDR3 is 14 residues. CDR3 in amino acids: CASSQLTGNTEAFF. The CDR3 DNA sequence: TGTGCCAGCAGCCAACTAACAGGGAACACTGAAGCTTTCTTT.

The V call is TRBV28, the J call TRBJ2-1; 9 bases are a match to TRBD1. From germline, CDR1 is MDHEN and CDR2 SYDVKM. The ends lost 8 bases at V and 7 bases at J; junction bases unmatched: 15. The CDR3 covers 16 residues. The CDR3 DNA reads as TGTGCCAGCCAATACTTGGACAGGGGAAGTAGAAATGAGCAGTTCTTC. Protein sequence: CASQYLDRGSRNEQFF.

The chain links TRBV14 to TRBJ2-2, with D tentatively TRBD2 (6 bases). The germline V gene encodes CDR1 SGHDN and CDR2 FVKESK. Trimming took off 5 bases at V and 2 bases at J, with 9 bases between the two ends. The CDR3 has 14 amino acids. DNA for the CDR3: TGTGCCAGCAGCGGGGGGATTAACACCGGGGAGCTGTTTTTT. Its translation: CASSGGINTGELFF.